The entry below describes one T cell receptor beta chain. Its antigen is not known. RNA totalling 0.5 to 1 ug underwent reverse transcription with random hexamers. It was immunoSEQ multiplex PCR that amplified TCR beta CDR3 across 54 Vbeta and 13 Jbeta. TCRdb analysed the immunoSEQ multiplex PCR reads with MiXCR anew, one entry per CDR3 protein. The repertoire includes 160,000 or so distinct CDR3 sequences, around 94% of them detected once, and 0.095% to 0.13% sits in the top ten. Isolation of CD8+ and CD4+ T cells was performed negatively, whereas enrichment of TEMRA cells was done by FACS. This record comes from a study of CD8 T cells in Susac syndrome. Study-wide results and caveats: Clonal expansion did not appear in Susac syndrome CD4+ T cell repertoires.

Germline CDR1 SGHNT, CDR2 YYREEE (reference sequence). This CDR3 comprises 13 residues. With 2 bases clipped from V and 9 bases from J, the junction kept 5 bases outside the gene matches. The V gene is TRBV5-4, the J gene TRBJ2-1; 7 bases are shared with TRBD2. The sequence came from a human donor with Susac syndrome. Sequencing was done on a sample of CD4+ T cells from PBMCs. The CDR3 DNA is TGTGCCAGCAGCTTTCCAGGGAGGGGTGAGCAGTTCTTC. Protein sequence: CASSFPGRGEQFF.